This paragraph reports one T cell receptor beta chain. What it recognizes is unknown. It was CD45RO-negative cells, positively selected for CCR7, that made up naive CD8 cells, with terminally differentiated effector memory CD45RA+ cells excluded. The sample is drawn from a study of shared clonotypes between healthy human individuals. Points from the study as a whole: The rarefaction results pointed to incomplete sorted-subset sequencing despite large depth.

DNA at 200 ng, roughly 30,000 T cell genomes, went into sorted-subset replicate PCRs. TCRdb keeps only in-frame clones here, not all; method: immunoSEQ multiplex PCR. The table shows some 2 million clones, with over 85% occurring only once. CDR1 GTSNPN and CDR2 SVGIG come from the germline V gene (reference sequence). J was trimmed by 3 bases and V by 1 base; bases with no gene match: 7. The CDR3 is 15 residues long. V gene TRBV30 combines with J gene TRBJ2-3, with 7 bases fitting TRBD1. The sequence derives from a man younger than 35 in good health. Sample: naive CD8+ T cells sorted from blood. CDR3 DNA sequence: TGTGCCTGGAGTGAGGGGGCTAGCAGGACAGATACGCAGTATTTT. It is translated as CAWSEGASRTDTQYF.